The present T cell receptor (beta chain) was sequenced within a study of blood T cell repertoires in COVID-19. The overall study: Sample material is recorded as cDNA or gDNA derived from T cells, B-cell-depleted T cells, or PBMCs.

Original handling: Researchers report that nucleated cell counts were estimated from reference gene primer amplification. The data were produced by immunoSEQ multiplex PCR, yet TCRdb's version contains in-frame clones alone and is incomplete. V and J calls and clone size are given by that table; D and trimming were obtained from the DNA. The data show approximately 160,000 clones, with around 80% seen just once and roughly 19% held by the top ten. The germline CDR1 and CDR2 sequences are MDHEN and SYDVKM. The CDR3 is 14 amino acids. V lost 6 bases to trimming and J lost 11 bases, with 22 bases between them.

The sample comprised peripheral blood. The rearrangement links TRBV28 to TRBJ1-1, with D tentatively TRBD1 (5 bases). The TCR comes from an elderly woman with acute or convalescent COVID-19. The CDR3 loop is CASRPSGGGLGAFF. The DNA for the CDR3 is TGTGCCAGCAGACCCTCCGGGGGGGGGTTGGGGGCTTTCTTT. Supplemented by reference TRBV28 and TRBJ1-1, the full variable domain reads DVKVTQSSRYLVKRTGEKVFLECVQDMDHENMFWYRQDPGLGLRLIYFSYDVKMKEKGDIPEGYSVSREKKERFSLILESASTNQTSMYLCASRPSGGGLGAFFGQGTRLTVV.